The present T cell receptor beta chain was sequenced within a study of chemoradiotherapy in HPV16-positive cancers. The CDR3 extends over 14 amino acids. V was trimmed by 4 bases and J by 4 bases, leaving 13 bases between them. Germline V gives CDR1 SGDLS, CDR2 YYNGEE. Repertoires were generated with immunoSEQ multiplex PCR, while TCRdb's copy carries only in-frame clones and drops some. The sample has 35,000 to 45,000 clones; around three quarters are singletons. J is TRBJ2-3 and V is TRBV9; D not certain. The clonotype comes from a human donor with HPV-associated anogenital cancer. The sequencing used blood, collected from a patient who underwent chemoradiotherapy. This CDR3 reads CASSPATVADTQYF. The CDR3 nucleotides are TGTGCCAGCAGCCCCGCGACGGTGGCAGATACGCAGTATTTT.